Listed here are 6 T cell receptor beta chains from one sample, sequenced in a study of OX40 agonist ivuxolimab in advanced cancers. Only in-frame clones appear in the TCRdb table, and some are missing; sequencing was by immunoSEQ multiplex PCR. Of about 79,000 clones listed, around 90% are singletons. Source: CD4+ or CD8+ T cells sorted from blood, taken in a trial of the OX40 agonist ivuxolimab. These TCRs come from an adult with an advanced solid tumor such as melanoma, head and neck, liver or kidney cancer.

This clone has a single count. The genes are TRBV5-1 and TRBJ2-5; D is possibly TRBD2 (6 bases). Trimming shortened V by 4 bases and J by 5 bases, and 15 bases separated the two germline ends. Germline V lookup: CDR1 SGHRS, CDR2 YFSETQ. This CDR3 spans 14 amino acids. CDR3 coding DNA: TGCGCCAGCAGCCCCGCCCACGGGGGTGAGACCCAGTACTTC. It encodes CASSPAHGGETQYF. The variable domain in full, with the rest retrieved from reference TRBV5-1 and TRBJ2-5, is KAGVTQTPRYLIKTRGQQVTLSCSPISGHRSVSWYQQTPGQGLQFLFEYFSETQRNKGNFPGRFSGRQFSNSRSEMNVSTLELGDSALYLCASSPAHGGETQYFGPGTRLLVL.

On this clone itself: The junction departs from the called germline gene at one end, perhaps through a read error. The genes are TRBV30 and TRBJ1-1; TRBD1 might be the D (6 bases). Germline V CDR1 and CDR2: GTSNPN, SVGIG (reference sequence). The CDR3 contains 11 residues. CDR3 in DNA: TGTGCCTGGAATCGGGACACAGAAGCTTTCTTT. Its protein product is CAWNRDTEAFF.

This chain uses TRBV5-1 with TRBJ2-5; possible D gene TRBD1, 6 bases. The end of the DNA aligns better with TRBJ2-7, so the J call may be wrong. This CDR3 is 15 amino acids long. The germline V gene has CDR1 SGHRS and CDR2 YFSETQ. CDR3 DNA: TGCGCCAGCAGCTTGGCCGGCAAGGGGGAGAACGAGCAGTACTTC. Its protein is CASSLAGKGENEQYF.

The chain links TRBV5-1 to TRBJ2-1; D unclear. Between the trimmed V and J ends, which lost 4 bases and 1 base, there was a span of 12 bases. From germline, CDR1 is SGHRS and CDR2 YFSETQ. The CDR3 consists of 15 residues. CDR3 protein: CASSHLGFSYNEQFF. In nucleotides, the CDR3 is TGCGCCAGCAGCCACCTAGGGTTTTCCTACAATGAGCAGTTCTTC.

The chain is built from TRBV18 and TRBJ2-7, with 8 bases identical to TRBD1. CDR1 KGHSH and CDR2 LQKENI come from the germline V gene. J gave up 5 bases and V 3 bases, and 6 bases lay outside the gene matches. This CDR3 has 14 amino acids. The CDR3 is CASSPRTGPHEQYF. CDR3 nucleotide sequence: TGTGCCAGCTCACCGAGGACAGGGCCCCACGAGCAGTACTTC.

This sequence joins TRBV28 and TRBJ1-2; D perhaps matches TRBD1 (5 bases). Trimming removed 5 bases from V and 4 bases from J, with 11 bases in between. Per the germline V gene, CDR1 is MDHEN and CDR2 is SYDVKM. The CDR3 has 13 residues. The CDR3 DNA follows: TGTGCCAGCAGTCAATCGGGGGGCTATGGCTACACCTTC. It is translated as CASSQSGGYGYTF.